The entry that follows covers one T cell receptor (beta chain) sequence. The assay was immunoSEQ multiplex PCR, and TCRdb's table has in-frame clones only and misses some. Among approximately 21,000 clones listed, just under 85% were seen once. This entry belongs to a study of T cell changes during pregnancy in multiple sclerosis. The TCR originated in a female donor in good health, enrolled as a control in a pregnancy study. The sequencing used CD8+ T cells from peripheral blood mononuclear cells, collected in the first trimester of pregnancy.

The CDR3: CAISEQGQGPLGEQYF. CDR3 nucleotide sequence: TGTGCCATCAGTGAGCAGGGACAGGGCCCGCTGGGGGAGCAGTACTTC. The rearrangement uses TRBV10-3 and TRBJ2-7; 9 positions match TRBD1. J lost 7 bases, V lost 2 bases, and 12 bases had no gene match. Germline-derived CDR1 and CDR2 are ENHRY and SYGVKD. CDR3 length: 16 amino acids.